Described below is a single TCR beta chain sequence and its context. The data were obtained in a study of blood T cell repertoires in COVID-19. Some clones are missing from TCRdb's copy, which holds only in-frame ones; the method was immunoSEQ multiplex PCR. The sample contains roughly 290,000 clones, about nine tenths of which appear only once. CDR1 and CDR2 (germline): GTSNPN, SVGIG (reference sequence). Trimming removed 0 bases from V and 6 bases from J; junction bases left unmatched: 3. The CDR3 consists of 13 residues. The TCR originated in a woman in her forties who had recovered from COVID-19. Material: PBMCs or T cells enriched from blood (not recorded which). The chain couples TRBV30 to TRBJ2-7, with 9 positions matching TRBD1. Written as DNA, the CDR3 is TGTGCCTGGAGTGTACAGGGGGCCGTCGAGCAGTACTTC. Its translation is CAWSVQGAVEQYF.